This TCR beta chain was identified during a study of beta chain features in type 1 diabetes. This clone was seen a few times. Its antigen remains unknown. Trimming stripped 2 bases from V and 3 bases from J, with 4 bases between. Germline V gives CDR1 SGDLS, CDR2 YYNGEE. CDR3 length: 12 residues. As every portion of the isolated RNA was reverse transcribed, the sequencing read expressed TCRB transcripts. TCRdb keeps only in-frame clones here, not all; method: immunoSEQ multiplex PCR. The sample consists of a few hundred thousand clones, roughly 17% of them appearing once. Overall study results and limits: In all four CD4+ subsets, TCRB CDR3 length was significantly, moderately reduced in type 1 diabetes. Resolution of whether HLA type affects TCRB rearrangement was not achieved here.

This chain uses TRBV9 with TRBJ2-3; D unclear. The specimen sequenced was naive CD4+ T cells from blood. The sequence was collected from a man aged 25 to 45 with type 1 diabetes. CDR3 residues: CASSVKTDTQYF. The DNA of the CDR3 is TGTGCCAGCAGCGTCAAAACAGATACGCAGTATTTT. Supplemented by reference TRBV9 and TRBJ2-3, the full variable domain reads DSGVTQTPKHLITATGQRVTLRCSPRSGDLSVYWYQQSLDQGLQFLIQYYNGEERAKGNILERFSAQQFPDLHSELNLSSLELGDSALYFCASSVKTDTQYFGPGTRLTVL.